This is a list of T cell receptor beta chains from one sample in a study of T-cell memory formation after mild COVID-19. TCRdb called the 5' RACE reads again in MiXCR, with one record for every CDR3 protein. This table has tens of thousands of distinct CDR3 sequences, more than 20% appearing once. The sample consisted of PBMCs or a T cell subset sorted from them (not recorded which). These receptor sequences come from a young man who had mild COVID-19 (a few samples of this study predate the infection). Cell type and time point are not known. The conserved cysteine and the conserved F or W are not part of the CDR3 here. The order of the fields is CDR3 protein, CDR3 length, J gene, V gene.

ASSTLWTPVSGELF	14	TRBJ2-2	TRBV5-5
ASSLTAGGYNEQF	13	TRBJ2-1	TRBV7-3
ASSRVMATDTQY	12	TRBJ2-3	TRBV28
SAVGDSPDTQY	11	TRBJ2-3	TRBV20-1
ASSHTGTTGGYT	12	TRBJ1-2	TRBV4-3
ASSQDAQGYEQY	12	TRBJ2-7	TRBV4-1
ASSSGTGMRNEQF	13	TRBJ2-1	TRBV7-9
ASSIGLAGLNEQF	13	TRBJ2-1	TRBV19
ASSLVEQF	8	TRBJ2-1	TRBV7-9
ASSRGIRYGYT	11	TRBJ1-2	TRBV6-5
ASSAPGPTLGYGYNEQF	17	TRBJ2-1	TRBV5-6
ASSITGTGPDGYT	13	TRBJ1-2	TRBV28
ASSAGDYREEGPDTQY	16	TRBJ2-3	TRBV28
ASSLSLGHGYT	11	TRBJ1-2	TRBV27
ATSDRLYNEQF	11	TRBJ2-1	TRBV24-1
ASSQDLEAF	9	TRBJ1-1	TRBV4-1
ASSLVSGDYNEQF	13	TRBJ2-1	TRBV5-1
ASSSWTGNIQY	11	TRBJ2-4	TRBV27
ASSLALGGEQF	11	TRBJ2-1	TRBV7-2
ASSAGLELYNEQF	13	TRBJ2-1	TRBV9
ASNPTPTTGYNEQF	14	TRBJ2-1	TRBV11-2
ASSLAGWVNEQF	12	TRBJ2-1	TRBV7-2
ASSQGRGTSYEQY	13	TRBJ2-7	TRBV4-1
ASSPSMSSYNEQF	13	TRBJ2-1	TRBV6-2/TRBV6-3
ASSDSSGAVSEQF	13	TRBJ2-1	TRBV6-4
ASSLEAEGETQY	12	TRBJ2-5	TRBV7-6
ASSLGAEQF	9	TRBJ2-1	TRBV7-3
ASSLPRGGAWETQY	14	TRBJ2-5	TRBV7-2
ASSQDEGTEAF	11	TRBJ1-1	TRBV4-3
SVEANLVSGTGTDTQY	16	TRBJ2-3	TRBV29-1
ASRAGQGANNEQF	13	TRBJ2-1	TRBV6-4
ASSPPGGGTDTQY	13	TRBJ2-3	TRBV7-6
ASSLSGFLNEQF	12	TRBJ2-1	TRBV7-6
ASSSTGTGGRGEQY	14	TRBJ2-7	TRBV12-3/TRBV12-4
ASSITPNEQF	10	TRBJ2-1	TRBV5-1
ASSYLGSLNTEAF	13	TRBJ1-1	TRBV6-6
ASSLTLAGEKNNEQF	15	TRBJ2-1	TRBV7-2
ASSYSLGIRTDTQY	14	TRBJ2-3	TRBV6-5
ASSHVLGEETQY	12	TRBJ2-5	TRBV4-3
ASSYRRGYTDTQY	13	TRBJ2-3	TRBV6-5
ASSAGANVLT	10	TRBJ2-6	TRBV5-6
ASSPPGVYGYT	11	TRBJ1-2	TRBV7-9
ASSLMGLRQPQH	12	TRBJ1-5	TRBV7-2
ASSLESRNTEAF	12	TRBJ1-1	TRBV5-1
ASTAGGAVQETQY	13	TRBJ2-5	TRBV6-2/TRBV6-3
ASSDRDRGSGANVLT	15	TRBJ2-6	TRBV27
SARAGTPEQF	10	TRBJ2-1	TRBV20-1
ASSQGGLRINEKLF	14	TRBJ1-4	TRBV4-3